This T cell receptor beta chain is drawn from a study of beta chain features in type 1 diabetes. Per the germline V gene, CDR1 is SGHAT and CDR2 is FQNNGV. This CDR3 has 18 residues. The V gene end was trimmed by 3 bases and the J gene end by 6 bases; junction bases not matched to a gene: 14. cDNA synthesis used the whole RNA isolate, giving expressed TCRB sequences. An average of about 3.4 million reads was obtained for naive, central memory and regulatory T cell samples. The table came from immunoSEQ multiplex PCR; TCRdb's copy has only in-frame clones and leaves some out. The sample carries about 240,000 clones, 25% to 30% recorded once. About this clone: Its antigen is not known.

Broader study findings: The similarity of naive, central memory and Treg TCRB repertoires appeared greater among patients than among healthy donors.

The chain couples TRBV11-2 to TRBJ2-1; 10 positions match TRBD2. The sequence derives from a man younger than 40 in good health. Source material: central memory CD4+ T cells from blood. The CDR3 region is CASSFRSEGLAQTNEQFF. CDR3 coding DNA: TGTGCCAGCAGCTTCCGCTCAGAGGGACTAGCGCAAACCAATGAGCAGTTCTTC.